This TCR beta chain was obtained from a study of CD8 T cells in ankylosing spondylitis. V lost 6 bases to trimming and J lost 5 bases, with 10 bases between them. CDR1 is MNHEY, CDR2 SMNVEV, per germline (reference sequence). The CDR3 covers 12 residues. Using quantitative 5'-RACE with molecular barcodes, the authors made TCR beta libraries. TCRdb called the 5' RACE reads again in MiXCR, with one record for every CDR3 protein. Seen here are under 150,000 distinct CDR3 sequences, approximately 17% observed once, and the top ten hold approximately 30%. The study, taken as a whole, reports: Prior work had noted some motif variants in reactive arthritis blood and synovial fluid. Disease-linked clones reportedly showed significant enrichment in matched ankylosing spondylitis synovial fluid. In ankylosing spondylitis blood, a motif of seven to nine highly homologous TCR beta variants appeared characteristic.

Worth noting for this clonotype: Its antigen remains unidentified.

The gene calls are TRBV27 and TRBJ1-1; maybe TRBD1 (5 bases). Input material: blood, either unsorted or a sorted T cell fraction (not recorded which). The clonotype was recovered from a male donor with ankylosing spondylitis. The CDR3 DNA is TGTGCCAGCAGGACCGCAGGGACTGAAGCTTTCTTT. This gives the protein CASRTAGTEAFF.